This TCR beta chain derives from a study of shared clonotypes between healthy human individuals. Here immunoSEQ multiplex PCR was the method, and the copy in TCRdb shows in-frame clones only, minus some. The table records some 2.1 million clones, 90% to 95% of them present only once. CDR1 is SGHTA, CDR2 FQGNSA, per germline. V shed 1 base and J 4 bases; nucleotides not matched to a gene: 7. This CDR3 is built from 15 residues. The material sequenced was naive CD4+ T cells sorted from blood. Subset of the sample: CD45RA+ positively selected. The rearrangement joins TRBV7-2 to TRBJ2-7, with 7 positions matching TRBD2. The origin of this receptor is a man between 18 and 29 years old in good health. The CDR3 sequence is CASSLDFGRSYEQYF. The DNA for the CDR3 is TGTGCCAGCAGCTTAGACTTCGGGAGGTCGTACGAGCAGTACTTC. The variable domain in full, with the rest retrieved from reference TRBV7-2 and TRBJ2-7, is GAGVSQSPSNKVTEKGKDVELRCDPISGHTALYWYRQSLGQGLEFLIYFQGNSAPDKSGLPSDRFSAERTGGSVSTLTIQRTQQEDSAVYLCASSLDFGRSYEQYFGPGTRLTVT.